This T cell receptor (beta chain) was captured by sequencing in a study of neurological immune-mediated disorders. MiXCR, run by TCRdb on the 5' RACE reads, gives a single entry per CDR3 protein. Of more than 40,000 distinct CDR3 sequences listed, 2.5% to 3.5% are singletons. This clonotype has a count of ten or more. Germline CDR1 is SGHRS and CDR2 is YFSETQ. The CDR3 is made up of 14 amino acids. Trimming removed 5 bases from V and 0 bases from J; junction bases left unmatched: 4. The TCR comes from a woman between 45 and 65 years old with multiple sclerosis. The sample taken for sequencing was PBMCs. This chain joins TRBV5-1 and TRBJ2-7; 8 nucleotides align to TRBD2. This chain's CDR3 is CASRGGTSSYEQYF. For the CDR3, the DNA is TGCGCCAGCAGGGGCGGGACTAGCTCCTACGAGCAGTACTTC.